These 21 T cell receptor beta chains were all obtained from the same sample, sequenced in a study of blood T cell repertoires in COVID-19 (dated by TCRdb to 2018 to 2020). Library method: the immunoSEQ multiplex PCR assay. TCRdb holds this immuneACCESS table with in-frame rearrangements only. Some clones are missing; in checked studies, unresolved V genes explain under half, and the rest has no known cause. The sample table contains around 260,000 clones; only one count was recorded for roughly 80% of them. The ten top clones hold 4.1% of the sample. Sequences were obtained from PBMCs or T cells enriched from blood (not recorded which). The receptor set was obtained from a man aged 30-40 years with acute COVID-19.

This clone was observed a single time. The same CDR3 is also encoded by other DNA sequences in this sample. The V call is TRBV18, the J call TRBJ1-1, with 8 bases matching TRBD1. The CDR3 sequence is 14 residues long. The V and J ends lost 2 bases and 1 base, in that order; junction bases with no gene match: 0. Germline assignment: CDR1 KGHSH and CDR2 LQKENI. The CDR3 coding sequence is TGTGCCAGCTCACCAGGACAGGGGAACACTGAAGCTTTCTTT. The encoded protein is CASSPGQGNTEAFF. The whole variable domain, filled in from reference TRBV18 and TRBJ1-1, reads NAGVMQNPRHLVRRRGQEARLRCSPMKGHSHVYWYRQLPEEGLKFMVYLQKENIIDESGMPKERFSAEFPKEGPSILRIQQVVRGDSAAYFCASSPGQGNTEAFFGQGTRLTVV.

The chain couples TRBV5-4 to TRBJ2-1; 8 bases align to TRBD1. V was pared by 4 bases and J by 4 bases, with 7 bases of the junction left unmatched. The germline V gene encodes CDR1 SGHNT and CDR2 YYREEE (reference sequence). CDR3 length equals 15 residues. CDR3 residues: CASSHTGDRYNEQFF. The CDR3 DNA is TGTGCCAGCAGCCATACAGGGGACAGGTACAATGAGCAGTTCTTC.

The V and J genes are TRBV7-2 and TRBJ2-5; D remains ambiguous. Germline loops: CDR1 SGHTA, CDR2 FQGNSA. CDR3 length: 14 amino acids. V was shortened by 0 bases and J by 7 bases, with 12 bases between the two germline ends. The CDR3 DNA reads TGTGCCAGCAGCTTAGCGGGCGCCTCTGGGACCCAGTACTTC. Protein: CASSLAGASGTQYF.

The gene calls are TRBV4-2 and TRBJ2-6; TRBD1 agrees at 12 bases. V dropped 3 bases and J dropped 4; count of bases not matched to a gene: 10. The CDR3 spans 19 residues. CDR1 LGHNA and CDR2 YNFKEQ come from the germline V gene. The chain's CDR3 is CASSHTWGQGASGANVLTF. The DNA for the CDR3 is TGTGCCAGCAGCCACACATGGGGACAGGGGGCTTCGGGGGCCAACGTCCTGACTTTC.

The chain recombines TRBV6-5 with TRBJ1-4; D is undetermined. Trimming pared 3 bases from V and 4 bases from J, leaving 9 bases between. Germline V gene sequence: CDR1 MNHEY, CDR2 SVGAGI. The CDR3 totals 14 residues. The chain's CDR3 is CASSYPLINEKLFF. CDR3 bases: TGTGCCAGCAGTTATCCACTTATTAATGAAAAACTGTTTTTT.

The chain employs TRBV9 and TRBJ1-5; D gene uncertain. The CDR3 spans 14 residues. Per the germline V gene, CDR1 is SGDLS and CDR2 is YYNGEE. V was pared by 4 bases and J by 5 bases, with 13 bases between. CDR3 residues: CASSPDMVDQPQHF. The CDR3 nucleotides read TGTGCCAGCAGCCCCGACATGGTAGATCAGCCCCAGCATTTT.

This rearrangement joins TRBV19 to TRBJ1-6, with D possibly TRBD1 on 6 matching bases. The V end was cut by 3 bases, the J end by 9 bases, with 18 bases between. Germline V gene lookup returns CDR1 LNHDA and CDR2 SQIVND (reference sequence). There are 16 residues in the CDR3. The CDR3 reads CASSIPDRVGGSPLHF. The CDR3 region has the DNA TGTGCCAGTAGTATCCCGGACAGAGTAGGTGGTTCACCCCTCCACTTT. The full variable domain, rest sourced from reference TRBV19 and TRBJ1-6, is DGGITQSPKYLFRKEGQNVTLSCEQNLNHDAMYWYRQDPGQGLRLIYYSQIVNDFQKGDIAEGYSVSREKKESFPLTVTSAQKNPTAFYLCASSIPDRVGGSPLHFGNGTRLTVT.

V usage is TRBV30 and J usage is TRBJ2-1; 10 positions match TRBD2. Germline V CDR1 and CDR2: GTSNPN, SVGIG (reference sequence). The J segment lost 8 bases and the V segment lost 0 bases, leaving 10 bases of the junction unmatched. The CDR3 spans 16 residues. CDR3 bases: TGTGCCTGGAGTGTACCTCCCACTAGCGGGAAGGATGAGCAGTTCTTC. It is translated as CAWSVPPTSGKDEQFF. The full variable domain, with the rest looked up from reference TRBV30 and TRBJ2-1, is SQTIHQWPATLVQPVGSPLSLECTVEGTSNPNLYWYRQAAGRGLQLLFYSVGIGQISSEVPQNLSASRPQDRQFILSSKKLLLSDSGFYLCAWSVPPTSGKDEQFFGPGTRLTVL.

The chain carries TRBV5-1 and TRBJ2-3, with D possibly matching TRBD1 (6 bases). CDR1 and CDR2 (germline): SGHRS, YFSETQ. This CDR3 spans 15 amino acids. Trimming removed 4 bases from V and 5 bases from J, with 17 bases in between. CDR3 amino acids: CASSTRDKPEDTQYF. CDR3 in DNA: TGCGCCAGCAGCACCCGGGACAAGCCCGAAGATACGCAGTATTTT.

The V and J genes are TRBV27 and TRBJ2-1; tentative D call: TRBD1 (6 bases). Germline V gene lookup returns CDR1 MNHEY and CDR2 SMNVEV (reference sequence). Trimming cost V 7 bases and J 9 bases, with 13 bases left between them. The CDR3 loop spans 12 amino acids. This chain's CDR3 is CASIGGPAEQFF. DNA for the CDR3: TGTGCCAGCATAGGGGGACCCGCTGAGCAGTTCTTC.

This CDR3 is CASGAYGLAGNTGELFF. The CDR3 bases are TGTGCTAGTGGTGCATACGGTTTAGCGGGGAACACCGGGGAGCTGTTTTTT. The chain employs TRBV12-5 and TRBJ2-2; 7 positions agree with TRBD2. Trimming removed 5 bases from V and 1 base from J; junction bases left unmatched: 10. The CDR3 runs 17 residues. Germline V lookup: CDR1 LGHNT, CDR2 FRNRAP. Looking up the rest from reference TRBV12-5 and TRBJ2-2 gives the full variable domain: DARVTQTPRHKVTEMGQEVTMRCQPILGHNTVFWYRQTMMQGLELLAYFRNRAPLDDSGMPKDRFSAEMPDATLATLKIQPSEPRDSAVYFCASGAYGLAGNTGELFFGEGSRLTVL.

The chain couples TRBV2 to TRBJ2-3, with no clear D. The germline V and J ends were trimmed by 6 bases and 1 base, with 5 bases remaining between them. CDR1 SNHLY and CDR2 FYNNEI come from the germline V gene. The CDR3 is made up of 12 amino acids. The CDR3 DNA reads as TGTGCCAGCAGCAGCGGCACAGATACGCAGTATTTT. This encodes CASSSGTDTQYF.

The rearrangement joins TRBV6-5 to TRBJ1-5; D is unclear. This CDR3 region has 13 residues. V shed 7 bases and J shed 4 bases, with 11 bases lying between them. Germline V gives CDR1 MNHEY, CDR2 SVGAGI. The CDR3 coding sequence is TGTGCCAGCAATTTCCGGGGTAATCAGCCCCAGCATTTT. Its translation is CASNFRGNQPQHF.

The CDR3 bases are TGTGCCAGTAGCACCTCCGGACAGGGTGGATGGAAACAGCCCCAGCATTTT. Its translation is CASSTSGQGGWKQPQHF. The chain combines TRBV19 with TRBJ1-5, with 8 bases lining up with TRBD1. Germline loops: CDR1 LNHDA, CDR2 SQIVND (reference sequence). The CDR3 is 17 amino acids. V gave up 6 bases and J gave up 7 bases; unmatched junction bases: 17.

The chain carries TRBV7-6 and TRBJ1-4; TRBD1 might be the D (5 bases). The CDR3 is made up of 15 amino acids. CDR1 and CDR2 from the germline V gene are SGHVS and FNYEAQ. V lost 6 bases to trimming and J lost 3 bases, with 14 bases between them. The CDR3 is CASSIQAGANEKLFF. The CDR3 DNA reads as TGTGCCAGCAGTATCCAGGCGGGGGCTAATGAAAAACTGTTTTTT.

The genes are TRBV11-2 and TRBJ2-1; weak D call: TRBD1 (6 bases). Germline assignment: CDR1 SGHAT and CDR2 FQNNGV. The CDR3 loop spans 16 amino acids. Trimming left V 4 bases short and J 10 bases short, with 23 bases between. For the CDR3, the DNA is TGTGCCAGCAGCTCTATCCGTGGTCAGGGGCCGAGGGAGCAGTTCTTC. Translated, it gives CASSSIRGQGPREQFF.

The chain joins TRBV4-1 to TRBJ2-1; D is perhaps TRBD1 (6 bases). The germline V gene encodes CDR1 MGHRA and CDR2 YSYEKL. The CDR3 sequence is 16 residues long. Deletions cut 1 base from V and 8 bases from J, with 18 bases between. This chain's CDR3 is CASSQASQQGSHEQFF. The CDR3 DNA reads TGCGCCAGCAGCCAAGCCTCCCAACAGGGCTCCCATGAGCAGTTCTTC.

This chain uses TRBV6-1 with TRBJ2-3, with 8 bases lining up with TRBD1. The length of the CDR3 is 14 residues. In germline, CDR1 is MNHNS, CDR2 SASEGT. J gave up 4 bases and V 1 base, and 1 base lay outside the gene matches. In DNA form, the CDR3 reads TGTGCCAGCAGTGAAGGACAGGGGCCAGATACGCAGTATTTT. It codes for CASSEGQGPDTQYF.

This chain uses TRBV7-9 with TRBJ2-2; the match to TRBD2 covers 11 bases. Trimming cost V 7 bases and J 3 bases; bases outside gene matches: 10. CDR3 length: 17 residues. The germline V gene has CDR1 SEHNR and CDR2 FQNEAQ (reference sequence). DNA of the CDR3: TGTGCCAGCAAAATCGGACTAGCGGGTTTGTACACCGGGGAGCTGTTTTTT. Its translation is CASKIGLAGLYTGELFF.

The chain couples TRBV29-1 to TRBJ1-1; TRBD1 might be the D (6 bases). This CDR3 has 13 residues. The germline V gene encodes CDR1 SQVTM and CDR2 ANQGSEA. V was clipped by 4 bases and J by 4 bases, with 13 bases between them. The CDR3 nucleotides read TGCAGCGTTGGCGACAGGATGGGCACTGAAGCTTTCTTT. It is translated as CSVGDRMGTEAFF.

Here the CDR3 DNA reads TGTGCCAGCAGCTTAATGGCGGGAGTCGGTGAGACCCAGTACTTC. Translated: CASSLMAGVGETQYF. J is TRBJ2-5 and V is TRBV7-8; 7 bases are a match to TRBD2. There are 15 residues in the CDR3. V was clipped by 2 bases and J by 5 bases; unmatched bases: 8. Germline CDR1 SGHVS, CDR2 FQNEAQ.